These T cell receptor beta chains were read from a single sample in a study of shared clonotypes between healthy human individuals. The repertoire was sequenced with immunoSEQ multiplex PCR; TCRdb's copy has only in-frame clones and lacks some. The sample has 2,500,000 or so clones, around 93% seen once. Sequenced material: naive CD4+ T cells from PBMCs. These receptors were collected from a man between 18 and 29 years old in good health. Some clones in this sample may be carry-over from other donors' samples. Each CDR3 is given with its conserved first and last residue. The order of the fields is CDR3 DNA, CDR3 protein, V gene, clone size, D gene, J gene. D genes are given only for firm matches. The size entry is marked missing in some rows and otherwise reads once, few, many or a size class.

CDR3 DNA: TGTGCCAGCAAAAATAGGGACAGAGTTTATGGCTACACCTTC
CDR3 protein: CASKNRDRVYGYTF
V gene: TRBV28
clone size: -
D gene: TRBD1
J gene: TRBJ1-2

CDR3 DNA: TGCAGCGTTCCCGACCCCGTGGGAACTGAAGCTTTCTTT
CDR3 protein: CSVPDPVGTEAFF
V gene: TRBV29-1
clone size: -
D gene: -
J gene: TRBJ1-1

CDR3 DNA: TGTGCCAGCAGCTTAGGAGTCAACACCTACTACGAGCAGTACTTC
CDR3 protein: CASSLGVNTYYEQYF
V gene: TRBV11-1
clone size: -
D gene: -
J gene: TRBJ2-7

CDR3 DNA: TGTGCCAGCAGCCGTACAGCCGGGACAGGGGGCTTGTATGGCTACACCTTC
CDR3 protein: CASSRTAGTGGLYGYTF
V gene: TRBV14
clone size: -
D gene: TRBD1
J gene: TRBJ1-2

CDR3 DNA: TGTGCCATCAGTGAAGACAGGGGGCATGAAAAACTGTTTTTT
CDR3 protein: CAISEDRGHEKLFF
V gene: TRBV10-3
clone size: -
D gene: TRBD1
J gene: TRBJ1-4

CDR3 DNA: TGTGCCATCAGTGAGTCAAGAGAGATGTCCGCCAGGCAGTTCTTC
CDR3 protein: CAISESREMSARQFF
V gene: TRBV10-3
clone size: -
D gene: -
J gene: TRBJ2-1

CDR3 DNA: TGTGCCAGCAGTTGGTCTTATCGGGACACTGAAGCTTTCTTT
CDR3 protein: CASSWSYRDTEAFF
V gene: TRBV6-1
clone size: few
D gene: -
J gene: TRBJ1-1

CDR3 DNA: TGTGCCAGCAGCGTAGGAGGCAGTTACCAAGAGACCCAGTACTTC
CDR3 protein: CASSVGGSYQETQYF
V gene: TRBV9
clone size: -
D gene: -
J gene: TRBJ2-5

CDR3 DNA: TGCGCCAGCAGCTTGTCATCCCCGGGTAGCACAGATACGCAGTATTTT
CDR3 protein: CASSLSSPGSTDTQYF
V gene: TRBV5-1
clone size: -
D gene: -
J gene: TRBJ2-3

CDR3 DNA: TGCGCCAGCAGCTTGGAAGTGGCAGGGCGCCAAGAGACCCAGTACTTC
CDR3 protein: CASSLEVAGRQETQYF
V gene: TRBV5-1
clone size: -
D gene: -
J gene: TRBJ2-5

CDR3 DNA: TGTGCCAGCAGCCACCCTGGGAACTATGGCTACACCTTC
CDR3 protein: CASSHPGNYGYTF
V gene: TRBV21-1
clone size: -
D gene: -
J gene: TRBJ1-2

CDR3 DNA: TGTGCCAGCAGTGGTCGGGGTCTAGAAAAACTGTTTTTT
CDR3 protein: CASSGRGLEKLFF
V gene: TRBV2
clone size: -
D gene: -
J gene: TRBJ1-4

CDR3 DNA: TGTGCCAGCAAAACATCAGGGGCAGGGGACTATGGCTACACCTTC
CDR3 protein: CASKTSGAGDYGYTF
V gene: TRBV6-4
clone size: -
D gene: -
J gene: TRBJ1-2

CDR3 DNA: TGTGCCAGCAGTGACTCTAGCGGGAGCGCAGATACGCAGTATTTT
CDR3 protein: CASSDSSGSADTQYF
V gene: TRBV6-4
clone size: once
D gene: TRBD2
J gene: TRBJ2-3

CDR3 DNA: TGTGCCAGCAGCTTCGCTAGCAACTTGGGGGAGCAGTACTTC
CDR3 protein: CASSFASNLGEQYF
V gene: TRBV7-8
clone size: -
D gene: -
J gene: TRBJ2-7

CDR3 DNA: TGCGCCAGCAGCTTGGGGTACAGGCAAGAGACCCAGTACTTC
CDR3 protein: CASSLGYRQETQYF
V gene: TRBV5-1
clone size: -
D gene: -
J gene: TRBJ2-5

CDR3 DNA: TGTGCCAGCAGTTTTTCCACCGGCCTCTACACAGATACGCAGTATTTT
CDR3 protein: CASSFSTGLYTDTQYF
V gene: TRBV28
clone size: -
D gene: -
J gene: TRBJ2-3

CDR3 DNA: TGTGCCAGCAGCCCACTTTGGGACCGAAAGTACAATGAGCAGTTCTTC
CDR3 protein: CASSPLWDRKYNEQFF
V gene: TRBV9
clone size: -
D gene: -
J gene: TRBJ2-1

CDR3 DNA: TGTGCCAGCAGCTTAATCAGGGCGAGCTCCTACAATGAGCAGTTCTTC
CDR3 protein: CASSLIRASSYNEQFF
V gene: TRBV7-3
clone size: -
D gene: -
J gene: TRBJ2-1

CDR3 DNA: TGTGCCAGCAGCCACGGGAACACCGGGGAGCTGTTTTTT
CDR3 protein: CASSHGNTGELFF
V gene: TRBV11-2
clone size: -
D gene: -
J gene: TRBJ2-2

CDR3 DNA: TGTGCCAGCAGCTTAGGAACTAGCGGCACCGGGGAGCTGTTTTTT
CDR3 protein: CASSLGTSGTGELFF
V gene: TRBV11-2
clone size: -
D gene: TRBD2
J gene: TRBJ2-2

CDR3 DNA: TGTGCCAGCAGTTACGGGACTAGCGGGAGCACCGGGGAGCTGTTTTTT
CDR3 protein: CASSYGTSGSTGELFF
V gene: TRBV6-5
clone size: once
D gene: TRBD2
J gene: TRBJ2-2

CDR3 DNA: TGTGCCAGCAGTGAAAGGGGGAGGACCAATCAGCCCCAGCATTTT
CDR3 protein: CASSERGRTNQPQHF
V gene: TRBV2
clone size: -
D gene: -
J gene: TRBJ1-5

CDR3 DNA: TGTGCCAGCAGCCAAGGACAGGGCTATGGCTACACCTTC
CDR3 protein: CASSQGQGYGYTF
V gene: TRBV7-2
clone size: -
D gene: TRBD1
J gene: TRBJ1-2

CDR3 DNA: TGTGCCAGCGGTCTGGACAGGGGACGAGGGCAGCCCCAGCATTTT
CDR3 protein: CASGLDRGRGQPQHF
V gene: TRBV27
clone size: -
D gene: TRBD1
J gene: TRBJ1-5

CDR3 DNA: TGTGCCAGCAGCCCAGGACAGGGGGCGCGGGGCTACACCTTC
CDR3 protein: CASSPGQGARGYTF
V gene: TRBV5-4
clone size: -
D gene: TRBD1
J gene: TRBJ1-2

CDR3 DNA: TGTGCCAGCTCACTCAACCCGGGAGGAGGATACAATGAGCAGTTCTTC
CDR3 protein: CASSLNPGGGYNEQFF
V gene: TRBV18
clone size: -
D gene: TRBD2
J gene: TRBJ2-1

CDR3 DNA: TGTGCCAGCAGCGTTGGGACTGGCAAAGGCTACGAGCAGTACTTC
CDR3 protein: CASSVGTGKGYEQYF
V gene: TRBV7-7
clone size: -
D gene: -
J gene: TRBJ2-7

CDR3 DNA: TGTGCCTGGAGTAGGGCCGGTGGCTACACCTTC
CDR3 protein: CAWSRAGGYTF
V gene: TRBV30
clone size: few
D gene: -
J gene: TRBJ1-2

CDR3 DNA: TGCGCCAGCAGCTTGAGGCTCCGGAGGGATACGCAGTATTTT
CDR3 protein: CASSLRLRRDTQYF
V gene: TRBV5-1
clone size: -
D gene: -
J gene: TRBJ2-3

CDR3 DNA: TGTGCCAGCAGCGGCCGGGACAGGGCCTTTAACTATGGCTACACCTTC
CDR3 protein: CASSGRDRAFNYGYTF
V gene: TRBV9
clone size: -
D gene: TRBD1
J gene: TRBJ1-2

CDR3 DNA: TGTGCCAGCAGTTTATTCCGGGGTCTCGGCTATGGCTACACCTTC
CDR3 protein: CASSLFRGLGYGYTF
V gene: TRBV28
clone size: -
D gene: -
J gene: TRBJ1-2

CDR3 DNA: TGCAGCGGGTCAGCCTCCCAAGAGACCCAGTACTTC
CDR3 protein: CSGSASQETQYF
V gene: TRBV29-1
clone size: -
D gene: -
J gene: TRBJ2-5

CDR3 DNA: TGTGCCAGCAGGGCCCCAAGTAATTCACCCCTCCACTTT
CDR3 protein: CASRAPSNSPLHF
V gene: TRBV6-5
clone size: -
D gene: -
J gene: TRBJ1-6

CDR3 DNA: TGCGCCAGCAGCTGGGAGCCCACTAGCTCTGGGGCCAACGTCCTGACTTTC
CDR3 protein: CASSWEPTSSGANVLTF
V gene: TRBV5-1
clone size: -
D gene: -
J gene: TRBJ2-6

CDR3 DNA: TGTGCCAGCTCACTCGGGACAGACCAAGAGACCCAGTACTTC
CDR3 protein: CASSLGTDQETQYF
V gene: TRBV18
clone size: -
D gene: TRBD1
J gene: TRBJ2-5

CDR3 DNA: TGTGCCAGCGCCACTACGCAATATGGCTACACCTTC
CDR3 protein: CASATTQYGYTF
V gene: TRBV27
clone size: -
D gene: -
J gene: TRBJ1-2

CDR3 DNA: TGCGCCAGCAGCCACCGCGGGCAGGCAGGCTCCTTT
CDR3 protein: CASSHRGQAGSF
V gene: TRBV4-3
clone size: -
D gene: -
J gene: TRBJ1-1

CDR3 DNA: TGTGCCAGCAGACCCCCCGGAAACACCATATATTTT
CDR3 protein: CASRPPGNTIYF
V gene: TRBV28
clone size: -
D gene: -
J gene: TRBJ1-3

CDR3 DNA: TGTGCCAGCAGCTTAGATACAAACCCAGGGGAGCAGTACTTC
CDR3 protein: CASSLDTNPGEQYF
V gene: TRBV11-3
clone size: -
D gene: -
J gene: TRBJ2-7

CDR3 DNA: TGTGCCAGCAGCTTGCTATGGCTAGCGGTTTTCGGGGAGCTGTTTTTT
CDR3 protein: CASSLLWLAVFGELFF
V gene: TRBV11-2
clone size: -
D gene: TRBD2
J gene: TRBJ2-2